Presented here are 7 T cell receptor beta chains from one specimen sequenced in a study of regulatory T cells in long-lasting Graves disease. Regarding time point: persistent/refractory GD, antithyroid drugs over 5 years with positive TRAb. From PBMCs, RNA was extracted and then used to make the TCR library. Relying on iRepertoire HTBI primers and Arm-PCR of CDR3 regions, the team built TCR beta libraries. TCRdb re-called the multiplex PCR reads with MiXCR, one entry per CDR3 protein. The sample lists around 460,000 distinct CDR3 sequences, roughly 21% occurring once. The specimen comprised peripheral blood mononuclear cells (PBMCs), sampled when the disease was refractory, from a patient treated with antithyroid drugs. The origin of the receptors is a female donor with Graves disease.

The table lists this clonotype with many counts. The chain couples TRBV12-3 or TRBV12-4 to TRBJ2-2; 8 bases are shared with TRBD1. This CDR3 is 14 amino acids long. V was clipped by 5 bases and J by 3 bases; unmatched bases: 2. CDR3 DNA sequence: TGTGCCAGCAGTAGGACAGGGTACACCGGGGAGCTGTTTTTT. Translating it yields CASSRTGYTGELFF.

The V gene is TRBV6-1, the J gene TRBJ2-4; D tentatively fits TRBD1 or TRBD2 (5 bases each). Germline CDR1 and CDR2: MNHNS and SASEGT. V was cut by 2 bases and J by 0 bases, with 8 bases left in between. This CDR3 comprises 15 residues. CDR3 loop: CASSESGRAKNIQYF. The CDR3 bases are TGTGCCAGCAGTGAATCAGGGAGAGCCAAAAACATTCAGTACTTC.

The chain has TRBV7-9 and TRBJ1-2; the match to TRBD1 covers 7 bases. Trimming at V came to 1 base and at J to 3 bases, leaving 2 bases not matched to a gene. CDR1 is SEHNR and CDR2 is FQNEAQ in the germline V gene (reference sequence). The CDR3 has 14 residues. The CDR3 is CASSLERGHYGYTF. Here the CDR3 DNA reads TGTGCCAGCAGCTTAGAGAGGGGGCACTATGGCTACACCTTC.

V and J are TRBV9 and TRBJ2-2, with D perhaps TRBD1 (6 bases). The V gene lost 1 base and the J gene lost 2 bases, with 18 bases spanning the gap. The length of the CDR3 is 18 residues. Per germline, CDR1 SGDLS and CDR2 YYNGEE. CDR3 loop: CASSVYGTPFPNTGELFF. DNA of the CDR3: TGTGCCAGCAGCGTATACGGGACACCATTTCCTAACACCGGGGAGCTGTTTTTT. The variable domain in full, with the rest retrieved from reference TRBV9 and TRBJ2-2, is DSGVTQTPKHLITATGQRVTLRCSPRSGDLSVYWYQQSLDQGLQFLIQYYNGEERAKGNILERFSAQQFPDLHSELNLSSLELGDSALYFCASSVYGTPFPNTGELFFGEGSRLTVL.

The J gene is TRBJ2-2, the V gene TRBV19; 7 nucleotides align to TRBD1. The CDR3 sequence is 15 residues long. Germline loops: CDR1 LNHDA, CDR2 SQIVND (reference sequence). J gave up 6 bases and V 6 bases, and 10 bases lay outside the gene matches. The CDR3 DNA sequence: TGTGCCAGTAGGGGAAGGGGGCTTATTGCCGGGGAGCTGTTTTTT. Encoded protein: CASRGRGLIAGELFF.

This clonotype has a handful of counts. This sequence joins TRBV7-3 and TRBJ1-1; perhaps TRBD1 as D (6 bases). Germline-derived CDR1 and CDR2 are SGHTA and FQGTGA. The CDR3 extends over 15 amino acids. Between the trimmed V and J ends, which lost 0 bases and 5 bases, there was a span of 13 bases. Here the CDR3 reads CASSLTRGGITEAFF. As DNA, the CDR3 is TGTGCCAGCAGCTTAACGAGGGGGGGTATTACTGAAGCTTTCTTT.

This clonotype was counted a few times. The V gene is TRBV30, the J gene TRBJ2-5; weak D call: TRBD2 (5 bases). The V gene lost 6 bases and the J gene lost 5 bases, with 16 bases spanning the gap. The V gene's germline CDR1 is GTSNPN and CDR2 SVGIG (reference sequence). The CDR3 length is 13 residues. The CDR3 reads CACHGVNEETQYF. CDR3 DNA: TGTGCCTGTCACGGGGTAAACGAGGAGACCCAGTACTTC. The whole variable domain, filled in from reference TRBV30 and TRBJ2-5, reads SQTIHQWPATLVQPVGSPLSLECTVEGTSNPNLYWYRQAAGRGLQLLFYSVGIGQISSEVPQNLSASRPQDRQFILSSKKLLLSDSGFYLCACHGVNEETQYFGPGTRLLVL.